The text below deals with one TCR beta chain. Its antigen remains unknown. This entry is derived from a study of regulatory T cells in long-lasting Graves disease. About the research overall: Over-5-year antithyroid drug use with positive TSH receptor antibodies defined persistent Graves' disease in the study.

Time point reported: persistent/refractory GD, antithyroid drugs over 5 years with positive TRAb. PBMC-extracted RNA yielded the TCR library. From germline, CDR1 is MNHEY and CDR2 SVGEGT. This CDR3 contains 16 residues. The V and J ends lost 2 bases and 4 bases respectively, with 18 bases between them. Library construction for TCR beta used iRepertoire HTBI primers and Arm-PCR of CDR3 regions. TCRdb itself ran the multiplex PCR reads through MiXCR, one entry per CDR3 protein. The sample carries 500,000 to 700,000 distinct CDR3 sequences, about 32% recorded once. Overall study findings and caveats: Favoring TRBV28, TRBJ1-2 and TRBJ2-5 was a feature seen in persistent disease. Graves' patients with persistent disease showed TCR diversity lower than patients newly diagnosed.

V is TRBV6-2 or TRBV6-3 and J is TRBJ2-7, with D perhaps matching TRBD1 (7 bases). The clonotype was recovered from a female donor with Graves disease. The sample was peripheral blood mononuclear cells (PBMCs), taken when the disease was refractory, from a patient treated with antithyroid drugs. CDR3 amino acids: CASSYQGGGPHYEQYF. For the CDR3, the DNA is TGTGCCAGCAGTTACCAGGGGGGTGGGCCTCATTACGAGCAGTACTTC.